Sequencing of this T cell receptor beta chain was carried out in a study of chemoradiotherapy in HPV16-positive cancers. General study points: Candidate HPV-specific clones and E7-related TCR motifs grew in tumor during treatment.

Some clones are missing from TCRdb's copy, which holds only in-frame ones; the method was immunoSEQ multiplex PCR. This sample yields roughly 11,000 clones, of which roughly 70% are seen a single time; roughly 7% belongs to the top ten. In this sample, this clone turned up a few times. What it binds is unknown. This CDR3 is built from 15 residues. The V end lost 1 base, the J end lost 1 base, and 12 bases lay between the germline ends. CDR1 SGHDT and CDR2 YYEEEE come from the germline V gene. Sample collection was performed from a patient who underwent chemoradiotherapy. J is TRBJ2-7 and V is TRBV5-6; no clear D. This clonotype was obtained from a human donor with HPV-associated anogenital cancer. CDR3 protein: CASSLYYGESYEQYF. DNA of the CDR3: TGTGCCAGCAGCTTGTATTATGGAGAATCCTACGAGCAGTACTTC.